This TCR delta chain comes out of a study of gamma-delta T cells after stem cell transplantation. The CDR3 runs to 19 residues. Looked up from germline, CDR1 is GEAIGNYY and CDR2 is EKD. V shed 9 bases and J 5 bases; nucleotides not matched to a gene: 25. Comments on this clone: A far larger clone is one nucleotide away, so this likely arose from a read error.

TCRdb processed the RT-PCR reads again with the CATT caller. Among some 1,500 delta-chain clones listed, 15% were seen once. The gene calls are TRDV2 and TRDJ1, with TRDD3 identical over 11 bases. The specimen sequenced was gamma-delta T cells. This clonotype was obtained from a human donor. It is not recorded whose cells these are; they may come from a transplant donor. CDR3 residues: CAQRERVPTGGYGSDKLIF. CDR3 sequence (DNA): TGTGCCCAAAGGGAACGAGTCCCTACTGGGGGATATGGTTCGGATAAACTCATCTTT.